This T cell receptor beta chain came from a study of cytomegalovirus exposure and HLA in healthy donors. Whole-study findings and limits: The authors enumerated some 160 TCR beta chains as linked to cytomegalovirus.

Points on this clone: Its antigen is still unknown.

This CDR3 has 13 residues. Germline-derived CDR1 and CDR2 are SGHRS and YFSETQ. The ends were cut back, 0 bases at V and 10 bases at J, with 11 bases in the middle. Use of 60 Vbeta and 13 Jbeta primers characterized the PCR. TCRdb's table, derived via immunoSEQ multiplex PCR, lists solely in-frame clones and lacks some. The profile shows around 130,000 clones, about 73% of them singletons. Input material: PBMCs. The chain carries TRBV5-1 and TRBJ2-1; D ambiguous. This clonotype originated in a woman aged 50 to 65 in good health and CMV-seropositive. The CDR3, as DNA: TGCGCCAGCAGCTTGGAAGTAGCTGGGGAGCAGTTCTTC. Residues: CASSLEVAGEQFF.